The 32 T cell receptor beta chains reported below all come from one sample, sequenced in a study of blood T cell repertoires in COVID-19. Sequencing used immunoSEQ multiplex PCR; TCRdb keeps in-frame clones, though not all of them. The repertoire consists of approximately 160,000 clones, with around 80% occurring once and the leading ten covering approximately 4%. Sample: PBMCs or T cells enriched from blood (not recorded which). Receptor source: a woman in her forties or fifties in a cohort exposed to, infected with or recovered from COVID-19 (not recorded which).

The chain uses TRBV29-1 and TRBJ2-1, with D perhaps matching TRBD1 (6 bases). Trimming took off 7 bases at V and 1 base at J, with 8 bases between the two ends. Germline V gene sequence: CDR1 SQVTM, CDR2 ANQGSEA. This CDR3 is 12 amino acids long. The CDR3 is CSGQASYNEQFF. In DNA, the CDR3 is TGCAGCGGACAGGCTTCCTACAATGAGCAGTTCTTC.

The chain has TRBV6-6 and TRBJ1-1; 11 bases match TRBD1. Germline CDR1 and CDR2: MNHNY and SVGAGI (reference sequence). V was pared by 1 base and J by 3 bases, with 4 bases of the junction left unmatched. The CDR3 consists of 16 residues. The CDR3: CASSYYRTGGYTEAFF. CDR3 sequence (DNA): TGTGCCAGCAGTTACTATAGGACAGGGGGCTACACTGAAGCTTTCTTT.

This chain connects TRBV5-1 to TRBJ2-2; 7 nucleotides match TRBD1. The CDR3 is made up of 15 amino acids. CDR1 is SGHRS and CDR2 is YFSETQ in the germline V gene. V was pared by 9 bases and J by 0 bases, with 8 bases of the junction left unmatched. CDR3 coding DNA: TGCGCCACTGCCATACAGGGGACGAACACCGGGGAGCTGTTTTTT. It encodes CATAIQGTNTGELFF.

CDR3 in DNA: TGTGCCAGCAGCCAAGTCGAGGGTAATTCACCCCTCCACTTT. Amino acids: CASSQVEGNSPLHF. The chain recombines TRBV4-2 with TRBJ1-6; unclear D gene. With 1 base removed from V and 6 bases from J, the gap between germline ends came to 7 bases. Germline V gene data show CDR1 as LGHNA and CDR2 as YNFKEQ. This CDR3 spans 14 amino acids.

The chain carries TRBV9 and TRBJ2-2, with 7 bases aligning to TRBD2. The trim removed 0 bases at V and 5 bases at J, leaving 4 bases unmatched. There are 15 residues in the CDR3. Germline V gene sequence: CDR1 SGDLS, CDR2 YYNGEE. The CDR3 coding sequence is TGTGCCAGCAGCGTAGAACGGCGGGGGACCGGGGAGCTGTTTTTT. Translated, it gives CASSVERRGTGELFF. The entire variable domain, with the rest obtained from reference TRBV9 and TRBJ2-2, is as follows: DSGVTQTPKHLITATGQRVTLRCSPRSGDLSVYWYQQSLDQGLQFLIQYYNGEERAKGNILERFSAQQFPDLHSELNLSSLELGDSALYFCASSVERRGTGELFFGEGSRLTVL.

With respect to this clone: Other DNA sequences in this sample translate to the same CDR3. The chain carries TRBV5-1 and TRBJ1-2, with a tentative D call TRBD1 (5 bases). The CDR3 contains 13 residues. Trimming left V 2 bases short and J 2 bases short, with 7 bases between. Germline values: CDR1 SGHRS, CDR2 YFSETQ. Here the CDR3 DNA reads TGCGCCAGCAGCTTTCAGGGAAACTATGGCTACACCTTC. Translation gives CASSFQGNYGYTF.

This clone was seen a handful of times. V is TRBV6-5 and J is TRBJ1-1; D is possibly TRBD1 (5 bases). Between the trimmed V and J ends, which lost 7 bases and 1 base, there was a span of 13 bases. This CDR3 region has 14 residues. Per the germline V gene, CDR1 is MNHEY and CDR2 is SVGAGI. In DNA form, the CDR3 reads TGTGCCAGCACCGCGGGGGTTGCGAACACTGAAGCTTTCTTT. This codes for CASTAGVANTEAFF.

This chain joins TRBV19 and TRBJ2-2; the match to TRBD1 covers 12 bases. The CDR3 loop spans 20 amino acids. V was pared by 7 bases and J by 5 bases, with 20 bases of the junction left unmatched. Germline V CDR1 and CDR2: LNHDA, SQIVND (reference sequence). CDR3 sequence reads: CASTRLDNPGQGARTGELFF. In DNA, the CDR3 is TGTGCCAGTACCCGTTTAGATAATCCGGGACAGGGGGCTAGGACCGGGGAGCTGTTTTTT.

The chain joins TRBV6-1 to TRBJ2-4; TRBD1 matches at 9 bases. V lost 3 bases to trimming and J lost 8 bases; unmatched junction nucleotides: 11. The CDR3 is 16 amino acids. Germline V gene lookup returns CDR1 MNHNS and CDR2 SASEGT. CDR3 residues: CASSDGGQGRGDIQYF. CDR3 DNA: TGTGCCAGCAGTGATGGTGGACAGGGGAGGGGGGACATTCAGTACTTC.

J is TRBJ1-1 and V is TRBV2; D perhaps matches TRBD1 (5 bases). Trimming pared 3 bases from V and 1 base from J, leaving 12 bases between. CDR1 and CDR2 (germline): SNHLY, FYNNEI. The CDR3 sequence is 15 residues long. The CDR3 region is CASSDWEGSNTEAFF. In DNA form, the CDR3 reads TGTGCCAGCAGTGACTGGGAGGGGTCGAACACTGAAGCTTTCTTT.

V is TRBV19 and J is TRBJ1-2, with D possibly matching TRBD1 (6 bases). The V gene's germline CDR1 is LNHDA and CDR2 SQIVND (reference sequence). This CDR3 is 16 amino acids long. Trimming removed 2 bases from V and 5 bases from J, with 18 bases in between. The CDR3 DNA is TGTGCCAGTAGTATACGTCGCCCGGGGGGCGGTTATGGCTACACCTTC. It translates to CASSIRRPGGGYGYTF.

CDR3 nucleotides: TGTGCCTGGAGCCGGGGGGGCGGGTCTAGCACAGATACGCAGTATTTT. It yields the protein CAWSRGGGSSTDTQYF. The chain joins TRBV30 to TRBJ2-3, with 8 bases lining up with TRBD2. The germline V gene has CDR1 GTSNPN and CDR2 SVGIG (reference sequence). The V and J ends lost 3 bases and 0 bases, in that order; junction bases with no gene match: 8. This CDR3 is 16 amino acids long.

This clone was observed a handful of times. The gene calls are TRBV3-1 (or the pseudogene TRBV3-2) and TRBJ1-2; a possible D gene is TRBD1 (6 bases). Germline V CDR1 and CDR2: LGHDT, YNNKEL (reference sequence). The CDR3 extends over 14 amino acids. V shed 1 base and J shed 5 bases, with 11 bases lying between them. The CDR3 reads CASSQATGFYGYTF. The CDR3 DNA sequence: TGTGCCAGCAGCCAAGCCACAGGGTTTTATGGCTACACCTTC.

The CDR3, as DNA: TGCAGCGCCTCCGGGTCCCGTCTTGAAGCTTTCTTT. Protein sequence: CSASGSRLEAFF. This chain uses TRBV29-1 with TRBJ1-1; D is uncertain. The CDR3 spans 12 residues. Germline V gene lookup returns CDR1 SQVTM and CDR2 ANQGSEA. V was trimmed by 7 bases and J by 7 bases, leaving 16 bases between them.

This clone was detected once. V gene TRBV7-2 combines with J gene TRBJ2-4, with 11 bases lining up with TRBD2. V lost 3 bases, J lost 0 bases, and 7 bases stayed unmatched. CDR1 is SGHTA and CDR2 is FQGNSA in the germline V gene. CDR3 length equals 18 residues. CDR3 coding DNA: TGTGCCAGCAGCTTCCCTAGCGGGGGGCCGAGAGCCAAAAACATTCAGTACTTC. Protein product: CASSFPSGGPRAKNIQYF. The variable domain in full, completed from reference TRBV7-2 and TRBJ2-4, reads GAGVSQSPSNKVTEKGKDVELRCDPISGHTALYWYRQSLGQGLEFLIYFQGNSAPDKSGLPSDRFSAERTGGSVSTLTIQRTQQEDSAVYLCASSFPSGGPRAKNIQYFGAGTRLSVL.

The rearrangement uses TRBV4-3 and TRBJ2-5, with a tentative D call TRBD1 (6 bases). Trimming shortened V by 1 base and J by 2 bases, and 14 bases separated the two germline ends. The CDR3 spans 16 residues. CDR1 is LGHNA, CDR2 YSLEER, per germline. The CDR3 here is CASSQGPGTQQETQYF. Here the CDR3 DNA reads TGCGCCAGCAGCCAAGGTCCCGGGACACAGCAAGAGACCCAGTACTTC.

The chain combines TRBV7-9 with TRBJ2-7; the match to TRBD2 covers 9 bases. This CDR3 spans 15 amino acids. Trimming cost V 5 bases and J 2 bases; bases outside gene matches: 7. Per the germline V gene, CDR1 is SEHNR and CDR2 is FQNEAQ (reference sequence). CDR3 in DNA: TGTGCCAGCAGCCCACGACTAGCGGCCACCTACGAGCAGTACTTC. This encodes CASSPRLAATYEQYF.

V is TRBV24-1 and J is TRBJ1-4; TRBD1 might be the D (6 bases). V lost 4 bases to trimming and J lost 1 base, with 9 bases between them. Germline-derived CDR1 and CDR2 are KGHDR and SFDVKD. The CDR3 is 15 amino acids. The CDR3 reads CATSESGETNEKLFF. CDR3 DNA: TGTGCCACCAGTGAGTCAGGGGAAACTAATGAAAAACTGTTTTTT.

V and J are TRBV6-1 and TRBJ1-5; D perhaps matches TRBD1 (5 bases). The CDR3 runs to 16 residues. Trimming pared 3 bases from V and 0 bases from J, leaving 12 bases between. The germline V gene encodes CDR1 MNHNS and CDR2 SASEGT. The CDR3, as DNA: TGTGCCAGCAGTGAGTTCCGGGACTATAGCAATCAGCCCCAGCATTTT. It specifies CASSEFRDYSNQPQHF.

The rearrangement uses TRBV5-8 and TRBJ2-3; D gene ambiguous. The germline CDR1 and CDR2 sequences are SGHTS and YDEGEE. The CDR3 runs to 16 residues. V lost 4 bases, J lost 2 bases, and 17 bases lay in between. CDR3 in amino acids: CASSKLDQPPTDTQYF. The CDR3 region has the DNA TGTGCCAGCAGCAAGCTAGACCAGCCCCCCACAGATACGCAGTATTTT.

The rearrangement joins TRBV28 to TRBJ2-7, with 9 nucleotides matching TRBD1. There are 15 residues in the CDR3. V trimming: 6 bases; J trimming: 3 bases; junction bases outside the gene matches: 9. Germline CDR1 is MDHEN and CDR2 is SYDVKM. The DNA of the CDR3 is TGTGCCAGCAGCAACCCCGGGACAGGGATCTACGAGCAGTACTTC. It specifies CASSNPGTGIYEQYF.

V and J are TRBV7-3 and TRBJ1-5; TRBD1 matches at 9 bases. V dropped 5 bases and J dropped 6; count of bases not matched to a gene: 2. The CDR3 spans 13 residues. From germline, CDR1 is SGHTA and CDR2 FQGTGA. CDR3 sequence: CASSKDRGQPQHF. In nucleotides, the CDR3 is TGTGCCAGCAGCAAGGACAGGGGTCAGCCCCAGCATTTT.

V usage is TRBV5-5 and J usage is TRBJ1-4; TRBD1 is a possible D gene (5 bases). Germline CDR1 SGHKS, CDR2 YYEKEE (reference sequence). This CDR3 spans 14 amino acids. The V end was cut by 2 bases, the J end by 0 bases, with 5 bases between. The CDR3 DNA reads TGTGCCAGCAGCTTAGGGGCAACTAATGAAAAACTGTTTTTT. Translation: CASSLGATNEKLFF.

The chain employs TRBV14 and TRBJ2-3; D might be TRBD2 (5 bases). CDR3 size: 13 residues. Trimming removed 6 bases at V and 0 bases at J, with 7 bases between. CDR1 is SGHDN, CDR2 FVKESK, per germline. The CDR3 coding sequence is TGTGCCAGCAGGGACTCTAGCACAGATACGCAGTATTTT. Protein sequence: CASRDSSTDTQYF.

This sequence joins TRBV20-1 and TRBJ2-5, with 7 bases aligning to TRBD2. The length of the CDR3 is 14 residues. Germline CDR1 and CDR2: DFQATT and SNEGSKA (reference sequence). The V segment lost 3 bases and the J segment 0 bases; nucleotides outside the gene matches: 4. CDR3 DNA sequence: TGCAGTGCTAGTACTAGCGTCTACCAAGAGACCCAGTACTTC. Translation: CSASTSVYQETQYF.

As for this clone: This sequence may be a read error, since a much larger clone differs from it by one base. This chain joins TRBV5-5 and TRBJ2-1; 7 nucleotides agree with TRBD2. After removal of 4 bases from V and 4 bases from J, the junction contained 2 bases not matched to a gene. Germline CDR1 is SGHKS and CDR2 is YYEKEE (reference sequence). This CDR3 comprises 13 residues. The CDR3 DNA reads as TGTGCCAGCAGCCCGGGACTATACAATGAGCAGTTCTTC. It translates to CASSPGLYNEQFF.

The chain has TRBV2 and TRBJ1-6; D not certain. This CDR3 comprises 13 residues. Per the germline V gene, CDR1 is SNHLY and CDR2 is FYNNEI. V was pared by 0 bases and J by 8 bases, with 5 bases between. CDR3 loop: CASSEARDSPLHF. In DNA form, the CDR3 reads TGTGCCAGCAGTGAAGCGCGTGATTCACCCCTCCACTTT.

V and J are TRBV2 and TRBJ2-1; 7 nucleotides align to TRBD1. In germline, CDR1 is SNHLY, CDR2 FYNNEI. The CDR3 runs to 15 residues. The trim removed 5 bases at V and 5 bases at J, leaving 9 bases unmatched. The CDR3 protein is CASSTQGQTNNEQFF. CDR3 coding DNA: TGTGCCAGCAGTACACAGGGACAGACCAACAATGAGCAGTTCTTC.

The V call is TRBV19, the J call TRBJ2-1, with TRBD2 as a possible D gene (6 bases). Germline loops: CDR1 LNHDA, CDR2 SQIVND (reference sequence). Trimming removed 5 bases at V and 9 bases at J, with 17 bases between. This CDR3 is 14 amino acids long. CDR3 sequence (DNA): TGTGCCAGTAGTGCGAGAGGATTCGGGGGTGAGCAGTTCTTC. The encoded protein is CASSARGFGGEQFF.

This sequence joins TRBV6-5 and TRBJ2-1; D may be TRBD1 (6 bases). The CDR3 sequence is 13 residues long. Trimming cost V 8 bases and J 9 bases, with 17 bases left between them. Germline V gene lookup returns CDR1 MNHEY and CDR2 SVGAGI. DNA for the CDR3: TGTGCCAGCGGTAAACAGGGTTCGGGTGAGCAGTTCTTC. Its translation: CASGKQGSGEQFF.

Note on this clone: The same CDR3 arises from other DNA sequences in this sample as well. The genes are TRBV5-1 and TRBJ1-2, with D possibly TRBD1 on 5 matching bases. Deletions cut 2 bases from V and 6 bases from J, with 17 bases between. The CDR3 extends over 15 amino acids. Germline values: CDR1 SGHRS, CDR2 YFSETQ. The CDR3 protein is CASSLTPGGKDGYTF. The CDR3 DNA follows: TGCGCCAGCAGCTTAACCCCGGGGGGTAAGGATGGCTACACCTTC.

The chain combines TRBV7-8 with TRBJ2-7; D is undetermined. The CDR3 is 18 amino acids. The V gene's germline CDR1 is SGHVS and CDR2 FQNEAQ. The V and J ends lost 1 base and 2 bases respectively, with 21 bases between them. This CDR3 is CASSLDPQSLVETYEQYF. The CDR3 coding sequence is TGTGCCAGCAGCTTAGATCCCCAATCTTTGGTTGAGACCTACGAGCAGTACTTC. The variable domain in full, completed from reference TRBV7-8 and TRBJ2-7, reads GAGVSQSPRYKVAKRGQDVALRCDPISGHVSLFWYQQALGQGPEFLTYFQNEAQLDKSGLPSDRFFAERPEGSVSTLKIQRTQQEDSAVYLCASSLDPQSLVETYEQYFGPGTRLTVT.